The 8 T cell receptor beta chains listed next were all sequenced from one sample in a study of follicular helper T cells after annual influenza vaccination. Documented time point: 2015-2016 season, pre-vaccination. Profiling relied on immunoSEQ multiplex PCR, and the TCRdb table lists in-frame clones only, not all of them. This sample has about 5,600 clones, with 70% to 85% found just once. Sequences were derived from CXCR5- memory CD4+ T cells sorted from blood, sampled on the day of influenza vaccination. All receptors derive from an adult who received the influenza vaccine.

The chain recombines TRBV7-2 with TRBJ1-2; D is undetermined. The V end was cut by 1 base, the J end by 2 bases, with 8 bases between. In germline, CDR1 is SGHTA, CDR2 FQGNSA. The CDR3 loop spans 14 amino acids. CDR3 nucleotide sequence: TGTGCCAGCAGCTTAGTTCGGGGAAACTATGGCTACACCTTC. The encoded protein is CASSLVRGNYGYTF.

V and J are TRBV5-1 and TRBJ2-7, with a possible D match to TRBD2 (6 bases). The V end was cut by 0 bases, the J end by 6 bases, with 10 bases between. Germline V gene sequence: CDR1 SGHRS, CDR2 YFSETQ. The CDR3 consists of 13 residues. The CDR3 spells CASSLAVGGEQYF. CDR3 nucleotides: TGCGCCAGCAGCTTGGCCGTGGGGGGCGAGCAGTACTTC.

The chain has TRBV6-5 and TRBJ1-2; D unresolved. Germline values: CDR1 MNHEY, CDR2 SVGAGI. V lost 4 bases to trimming and J lost 1 base, with 7 bases between them. The CDR3 sequence is 13 residues long. This CDR3 reads CASSSQVNYGYTF. The DNA for the CDR3 is TGTGCCAGCAGTTCCCAGGTTAACTATGGCTACACCTTC.

The J gene is TRBJ1-1, the V gene TRBV19; D is undetermined. CDR1 is LNHDA and CDR2 is SQIVND in the germline V gene (reference sequence). There are 13 residues in the CDR3. V was clipped by 3 bases and J by 5 bases, with 10 bases between them. The CDR3 loop is CASSIASGTEAFF. CDR3 sequence (DNA): TGTGCCAGTAGTATTGCCAGCGGGACTGAAGCTTTCTTT.

V is TRBV7-9 and J is TRBJ2-2, with a possible D match to TRBD2 (7 bases). The V and J ends lost 5 bases and 5 bases respectively, with 21 bases between them. The CDR3 extends over 17 amino acids. CDR1 and CDR2 (germline): SEHNR, FQNEAQ (reference sequence). CDR3 region: CASSHPRRGPGTGELFF. CDR3 DNA: TGTGCCAGCAGCCACCCCCGGCGGGGGCCTGGGACCGGGGAGCTGTTTTTT.

CDR3 in amino acids: CASSPGDRGQRTQYF. The CDR3 coding sequence is TGTGCCAGCTCACCCGGGGACAGGGGCCAGAGGACCCAGTACTTC. V gene TRBV18 combines with J gene TRBJ2-5, with 10 bases identical to TRBD1. The germline CDR1 and CDR2 sequences are KGHSH and LQKENI. Germline trimming cut 3 bases from V and 7 bases from J; bases unmatched to any gene: 8. This CDR3 region has 15 residues.

The rearrangement uses TRBV7-2 and TRBJ2-5, with a tentative D call TRBD1 (6 bases). Germline CDR1 and CDR2: SGHTA and FQGNSA. The CDR3 length is 13 residues. V gave up 5 bases and J gave up 5 bases, with 12 bases separating them. CDR3 nucleotides: TGTGCCAGCAGCCGTCAGGGGCAGGAGACCCAGTACTTC. Amino acids: CASSRQGQETQYF.

V gene TRBV7-3 combines with J gene TRBJ1-5; D perhaps matches TRBD1 (6 bases). This CDR3 has 17 residues. Germline assignment: CDR1 SGHTA and CDR2 FQGTGA. The V end lost 5 bases, the J end lost 9 bases, and 26 bases lay between the germline ends. In DNA, the CDR3 is TGTGCCAGCAGCATAAGACAGGTCCACCCCCCGAGACCGCCCCAGCATTTT. This sequence encodes CASSIRQVHPPRPPQHF.